The clone carrying this T cell receptor beta chain has a handful of counts. Its target is not known. cDNA molecules carried unique molecular identifiers, and template switching added a universal primer site. Each CDR3 protein is one row after TCRdb ran MiXCR on the 5' RACE reads. The repertoire holds approximately 190,000 distinct CDR3 sequences, with approximately 16% as singletons. Each donor (without exception) was a healthy Caucasian. This sample was included in a study of identical twins. Overall study results and limits: Clonotypes of the beta chain that were abundant in cord blood carried fewer insertions (memory repertoires showed none).

In germline, CDR1 is DFQATT, CDR2 SNEGSKA (reference sequence). Trimming took off 5 bases at V and 4 bases at J, with 12 bases between the two ends. The CDR3 extends over 12 amino acids. These same data were also listed under a study on T cells expressing NK-cell markers. Turning to that study: Serological testing identified seven of the eight sequenced donors as HCMV-seropositive and one as seronegative.

The specimen was CD8+ T cells sorted from blood. V is TRBV20-1 and J is TRBJ2-7; no clear D gene. The clonotype was recovered from a woman aged 18 to 35 in good health. The CDR3 loop reads CSASPRIYEQYF. The DNA of the CDR3 is TGCAGTGCTTCACCTAGGATATACGAGCAGTACTTC.